This is a list of T cell receptor beta chains from one sample in a study of early T cells in non-severe SARS-CoV-2 infection. One entry per CDR3 protein, called by TCRdb with MiXCR from the 5' RACE reads. The sample includes 75,000 to 80,000 distinct CDR3 sequences, approximately 15% of them seen just once. The sequenced sample was whole blood. The receptors were gathered from an adult who was a healthcare worker with PCR-confirmed SARS-CoV-2 infection or an uninfected control (not recorded which). The conserved cysteine and the conserved F or W are not part of the CDR3 here.

TRBJ2-1	TRBV27	ASSLGRNEQF
TRBJ2-1	TRBV19	ASSRTSGTYNEQF
TRBJ2-7	TRBV7-8	ASSATYEQY
TRBJ2-1	TRBV4-2	ASSQNLRMSSYNEQF
TRBJ1-2	TRBV6-1	ASTEAYDYT
TRBJ2-3	TRBV28	ASSLSGYGQGSEY
TRBJ2-2	TRBV27	ASSFGQGIGELF
TRBJ2-7	TRBV12-3/TRBV12-4	ASSPQGWAYEQY
TRBJ2-6	TRBV7-8	ASSLVKGANVLT
TRBJ2-4	TRBV12-3/TRBV12-4	ASRPDRGNIQY
TRBJ2-5	TRBV10-2	ASSDGVAGGPGRETQY
TRBJ1-1	TRBV5-8	ASSWGGEAF
TRBJ1-1	TRBV18	ASSPSQGLTNTEAF
TRBJ1-1	TRBV25-1	ASTRGQADTEAF
TRBJ1-3	TRBV30	AWSEMTGGDRFGNTIY
TRBJ2-5	TRBV12-3/TRBV12-4	ASSPGQGFSQETQY
TRBJ1-2	TRBV20-1	SARSQGADGYT
TRBJ2-1	TRBV11-2	ASSYYPGLYNEQF
TRBJ2-7	TRBV6-1	ASCVGNEQY
TRBJ2-7	TRBV6-6	ASGIPGTYSYEQY
TRBJ2-2	TRBV9	ASSVERAGAGELF
TRBJ1-5	TRBV9	ASSPTPTGNQPQH
TRBJ2-1	TRBV6-2/TRBV6-3	ASSYSVGHLSYNEQF
TRBJ2-2	TRBV9	ASTGTGELF
TRBJ1-1	TRBV28	ASRLPGGPGTEAF
TRBJ1-2	TRBV30	AWSLAGTGGYGYT
TRBJ1-1	TRBV20-1	SARGDRPITEAF
TRBJ2-4	TRBV30	AWKVGVIQY